The subject of this entry is one T cell receptor (beta chain). The table lists this clone with a count of one. What this receptor recognizes is not known. Within one base of it there is no much larger clone, and no base qualities were kept. These data are taken from a study of cytomegalovirus exposure and HLA in healthy donors (dated by TCRdb to 2016 to 2017). For context, the study as a whole: An earlier analysis of roughly 500 of the donors reported 250 to 300 Gb of sequence data and 100 million to 130 million unique TCR beta sequences from 150 million to 200 million T cells. Roughly 300 gigabases of sequencing data and around 80 million unique TCR sequences made up an early release that covered 500 to 700 HLA-typed donors. Of the approximately 400 genotyped donors, 81% were placed in the genetic ancestry cluster associated with self-reported Caucasian donors. The study aimed to test whether signatures of past pathogen exposure could be identified by cataloging public T cell receptors. The study used immunosequencing to profile the T cell repertoires of 666 subjects and linked those repertoires to cytomegalovirus serostatus. Along with the roughly 670-subject first cohort, a separate validation cohort of around 110 different subjects was used. High-throughput TCR immunosequencing, statistical association of individual TCRs with disease status, and machine learning were combined to predict cytomegalovirus infection status. A later analysis re-examined previously published TCR beta repertoires from more than 600 donors and added high-resolution HLA genotyping to investigate patterns of TCR occurrence. The later analysis used no new phenotypic data to find candidate immune exposures, relying instead on TCR beta sequences and their occurrence across donors. An earlier analysis of some 500 of the donors applied high-throughput TCR beta sequencing to assess whether each TCR beta V gene segment acted as functional or pseudogenic. Donor age, sex, ethnicity and CMV serostatus were compiled alongside the repertoire data. Genome-wide SNP genotypes for about 65% of the roughly 700 donors were used in a later genetic analysis, which treated that subset as a discovery cohort. All discovery cohort repertoires had been generated using a single sequencing platform. HLA typing included class I and class II loci at four-digit resolution. Typing coverage varied by locus: 629-630 donors for A, B, C, DRB1 and DQB1; roughly 510 for DQA1; more than 600 for DPA1; under 490 for DPB1. Four to six DR-DQ haplotypes were handled as single units for association and clustering because linkage in the cohort was strong. Across some 400 genotyped donors of the cohort, an average of about 240,000 unique TCR beta nucleotide sequences per donor were sequenced, and roughly a sixth of those sequences were non-productive.

What the work shows at the level of the full study, not this receptor alone: A total of about 180 TCR beta chains were listed by the study as associated with cytomegalovirus. Most TCR sequences were observed very rarely across donors, whereas some public TCRs were present in many individuals. In a later analysis, the rate of TCR association differed among HLA loci, with DRB1 alleles having the most associated TCRs and HLA-C alleles having the fewest. Because some donors lacked HLA typing at each locus, the association tests relied only on the typed subset. In a later analysis, several top co-occurrence clusters were reported to appear linked to parvovirus B19, influenza, CMV and Epstein-Barr virus. A further reported finding was that TCR beta sequences accurately predicted the HLA-A and HLA-B alleles for most subjects in the first cohort. The presence/absence analyses assumed that sequencing depth was roughly uniform across donors, and that assumption may not be true. A cluster of highly shared sequence variants was judged likely to be a technical artifact of the sequencing pipeline. Cytomegalovirus status was reported to be diagnosed by the classifier with high specificity and sensitivity in both the original and validation cohorts. Strong co-occurrence of HLA alleles, especially DR and DQ, made assigning TCR associations to individual alleles difficult. Compared with equally common non-associated chains, HLA-associated TCR beta chains in a later analysis were more clonally expanded and had lower generation probabilities. In a later analysis, around 15,000 TCR beta sequences were associated with specific HLA alleles at a false discovery rate of 0.05. The cohort was sequenced for TCR beta chains only, and without alpha or paired-chain data the features that could be detected were limited. Broadly in line with IMGT annotations, most TCR beta V segments showed up in productive rearrangements about 90% or about 30% of the time in an earlier analysis of 587 of the donors. Linkage disequilibrium might explain the correlated functional status among segregating V segments, but an unknown experimental factor could not be excluded. In vitro tests confirmed that three of the cytomegalovirus-associated TCR beta chains recognize cytomegalovirus antigens. The authors suggested that the approach could potentially be generalized to other disease states and immunological phenotypes. An association between a missense DCLRE1C variant and V-gene and J-gene trimming of TCR beta chains was found in a later genetic analysis and replicated in an independent cohort. CMV serostatus was the only immune exposure information available for the cohort. Compared with the 666-donor mean, donors in an Asian-associated ancestry cluster had fewer N-insertions in productive TCRs, according to a later genetic analysis. Most CMV-associated TCR beta chains appeared to be HLA-restricted in a later analysis, and the HLA associations seemed to be driven largely by CMV exposure. Because counts were too low, about 18 rarely observed V segments, including chromosome 9 orphons, were left out of the earlier analysis of a few hundred of the donors.

To prepare the library, the immunoSEQ multiplex PCR assay was applied. For the multiplex PCR, a mixture combining 60 forward primers for TCR Vbeta segments and 13 reverse primers for TCR Jbeta segments was used. The CDR3 region of rearranged TCR beta genes was amplified from genomic DNA by a multiplex PCR assay. On the Illumina HiSeq System, the amplified TCR beta libraries were sequenced as 87-base-pair reads. Per the source publication's procedure: A later analysis tallied about 77 million unique TCR beta chains across the 660 or so repertoires, and about 10 million of those chains were shared by two or more donors. To remove PCR and sequencing errors, raw reads were error-corrected and collapsed into unique sequences using a nearest-neighbor algorithm that merged closely related sequences. CDR3 sequences were aligned to IMGT reference sequences to assign V, D and J gene segments. For a sequence to be retained, a match of at least six nucleotides to both a V gene segment and a J gene segment was required. Rearrangements were called productive when the CDR3 lacked stop codons and stayed in frame with V and J; all others were non-productive. Following IMGT convention, CDR3 was defined as the stretch from the second conserved V-encoded cysteine up to the conserved J-encoded phenylalanine. Sequences without an unambiguous match to a single V gene segment were excluded from the earlier analysis of 450 to 750 of the donors. In an earlier analysis of a few hundred of the donors, V segments were called functional above 56.7% productive rearrangements and were called segregating when the between-donor standard deviation exceeded 5%. A statistical classification framework was built to diagnose cytomegalovirus status from the catalog of TCR beta chain sequences. In a later analysis, TCR nucleotide sequences were compared against IMGT/GENE-DB human TR gene sequences so that V and J genes could be assigned. In a later analysis, CDR3 sequences and most-parsimonious VDJ recombination scenarios were assigned using the TCRdist pipeline. In a later analysis, each TCR beta chain was defined by its CDR3 amino acid sequence together with its V-gene family, and reads without a unique V-gene family were excluded. As a way to deal with suspected cross-contamination and a sequencing artifact, a later analysis dropped approximately 570 nucleotide sequences that were highly shared and had low generation probability. In a later analysis, a clonal expansion index for each public chain was calculated from normalized within-repertoire ranks of inferred template counts. Generation probabilities in a later analysis came from a VDJ recombination model fitted to out-of-frame rearrangements, and those results were checked against IGoR. Hypergeometric tests were used in a later analysis to score TCR-TCR, TCR-HLA and TCR-CMV co-occurrence, with a repertoire-size bias correction applied to the TCR pairs. In a later analysis, false discovery rates were estimated by permuting HLA or CMV assignments 20 times. In a later analysis, co-occurring TCRs were grouped using DBSCAN, with TCRdist sequence similarity added in when clustering inside HLA-allele-positive subsets. Repertoires with fewer than 30,000 or more than 120,000 public chains, plus five repertoires with anomalous nucleotide sharing, were excluded from co-occurrence clustering. Entries here come from immuneACCESS through TCRdb and include only in-frame sequences with V and J called. Some clones fail to appear in such tables; in the studies checked, an unresolved V gene covers under half of the shortfall, and the cause of the remainder is unknown. V, J and clone size derive from that table, while D and trimming were established from the DNA sequence. The sample records approximately 110,000 clones, around 80% of which are singletons. 2.5% to 3.5% of the sample comes from the top ten.

The cohort consisted of 600 to 700 healthy bone marrow donors. At the time of sampling, every cohort member was nominally healthy, though immune exposures that went unrecorded were likely present. The donor tested CMV seronegative and was one of the 352 seronegative cohort members. A peripheral blood sample was provided by each donor, and peripheral blood mononuclear cells were used for TCR beta sequencing. The Qiagen DNeasy Blood Extraction Kit was used to extract genomic DNA from the blood cell samples. Material: PBMCs. This TCR derives from a woman aged 40 to 55 in good health and CMV-seronegative.

The nucleotides read TGCGCCAGCTCTCCGGGACAGGGTATTAATGAGCAGTTCTTC. It specifies CASSPGQGINEQFF. Here the chain combines TRBV10-1 and TRBJ2-1; 9 central bases correspond to TRBD1. CDR1 is given as WNHNN and CDR2 as SYGVQD, both from the germline V gene (reference sequence). Here V drops 8 bases and J drops 7 bases, and the junction holds 9 bases not matched to any gene. Including cysteine and phenylalanine, the CDR3 has 14 amino acids. Kept here is only the CDR3 DNA, which spans 42 bases and is read in frame from base 1.